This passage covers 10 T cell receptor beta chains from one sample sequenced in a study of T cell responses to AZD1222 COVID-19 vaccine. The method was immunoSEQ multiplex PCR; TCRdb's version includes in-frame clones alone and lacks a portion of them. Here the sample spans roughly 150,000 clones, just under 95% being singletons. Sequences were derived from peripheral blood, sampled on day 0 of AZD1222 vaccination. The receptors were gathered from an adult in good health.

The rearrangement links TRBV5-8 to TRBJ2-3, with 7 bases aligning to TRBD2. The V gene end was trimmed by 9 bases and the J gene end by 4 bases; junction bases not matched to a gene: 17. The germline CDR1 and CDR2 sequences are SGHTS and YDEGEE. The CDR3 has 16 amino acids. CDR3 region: CATKRGLKNGADTQYF. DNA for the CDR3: TGTGCCACCAAAAGGGGACTAAAAAACGGGGCAGATACGCAGTATTTT.

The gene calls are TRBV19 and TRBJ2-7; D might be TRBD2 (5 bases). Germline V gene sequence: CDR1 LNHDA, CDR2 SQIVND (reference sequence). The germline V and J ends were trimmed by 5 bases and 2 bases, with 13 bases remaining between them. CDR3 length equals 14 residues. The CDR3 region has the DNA TGTGCCAGTAGTCCGCAATTCGGGACCTACGAGCAGTACTTC. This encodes CASSPQFGTYEQYF.

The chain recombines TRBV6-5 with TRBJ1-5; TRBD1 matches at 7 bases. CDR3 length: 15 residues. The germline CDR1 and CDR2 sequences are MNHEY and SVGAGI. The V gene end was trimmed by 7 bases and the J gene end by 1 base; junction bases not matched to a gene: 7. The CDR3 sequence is CASTTTGSSNQPQHF. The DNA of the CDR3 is TGTGCCAGCACTACGACAGGGTCAAGCAATCAGCCCCAGCATTTT.

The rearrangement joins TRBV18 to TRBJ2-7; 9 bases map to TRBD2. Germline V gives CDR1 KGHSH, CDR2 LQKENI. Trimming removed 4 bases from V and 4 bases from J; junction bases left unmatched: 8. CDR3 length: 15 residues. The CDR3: CASSQKIAGDYEQYF. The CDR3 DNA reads TGTGCCAGCTCACAAAAAATAGCGGGAGATTACGAGCAGTACTTC.

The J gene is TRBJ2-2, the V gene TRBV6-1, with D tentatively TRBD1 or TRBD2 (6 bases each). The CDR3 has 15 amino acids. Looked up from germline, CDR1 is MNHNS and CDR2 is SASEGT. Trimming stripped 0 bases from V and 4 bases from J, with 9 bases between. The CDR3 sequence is CASSEAGGSTGELFF. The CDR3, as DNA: TGTGCCAGCAGTGAAGCAGGGGGGTCCACCGGGGAGCTGTTTTTT.

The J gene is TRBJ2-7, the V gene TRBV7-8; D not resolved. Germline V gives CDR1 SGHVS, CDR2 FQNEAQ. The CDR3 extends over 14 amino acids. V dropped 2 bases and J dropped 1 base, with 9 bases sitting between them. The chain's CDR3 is CASSLTALSYEQYF. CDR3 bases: TGTGCCAGCAGCTTAACGGCTCTTTCCTACGAGCAGTACTTC. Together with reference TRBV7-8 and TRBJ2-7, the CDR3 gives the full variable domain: GAGVSQSPRYKVAKRGQDVALRCDPISGHVSLFWYQQALGQGPEFLTYFQNEAQLDKSGLPSDRFFAERPEGSVSTLKIQRTQQEDSAVYLCASSLTALSYEQYFGPGTRLTVT.

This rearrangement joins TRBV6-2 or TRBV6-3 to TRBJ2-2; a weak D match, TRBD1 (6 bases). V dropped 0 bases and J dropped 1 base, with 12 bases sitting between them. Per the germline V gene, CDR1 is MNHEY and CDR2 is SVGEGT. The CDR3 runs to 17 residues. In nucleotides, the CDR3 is TGTGCCAGCAGTTACTCGTCCGGGACAATGAACACCGGGGAGCTGTTTTTT. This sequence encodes CASSYSSGTMNTGELFF.

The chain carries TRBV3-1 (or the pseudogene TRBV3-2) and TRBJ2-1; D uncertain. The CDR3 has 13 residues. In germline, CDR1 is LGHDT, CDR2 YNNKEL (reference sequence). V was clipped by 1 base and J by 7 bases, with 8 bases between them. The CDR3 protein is CASSQVERNEQFF. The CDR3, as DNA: TGTGCCAGCAGCCAAGTCGAGAGGAATGAGCAGTTCTTC.

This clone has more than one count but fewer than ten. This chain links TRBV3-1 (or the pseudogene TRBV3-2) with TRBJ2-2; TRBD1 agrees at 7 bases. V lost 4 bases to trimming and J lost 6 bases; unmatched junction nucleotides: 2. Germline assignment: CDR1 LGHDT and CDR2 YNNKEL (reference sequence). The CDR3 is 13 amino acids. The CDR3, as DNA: TGTGCCAGCAGCCGACAGGGACCCGGGGAGCTGTTTTTT. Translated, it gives CASSRQGPGELFF.

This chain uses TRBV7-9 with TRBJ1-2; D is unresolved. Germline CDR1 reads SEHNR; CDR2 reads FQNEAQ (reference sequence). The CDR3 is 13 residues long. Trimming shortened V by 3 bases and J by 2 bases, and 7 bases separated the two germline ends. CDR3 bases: TGTGCCAGCAGCTTCGGACCCAACTATGGCTACACCTTC. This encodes CASSFGPNYGYTF.